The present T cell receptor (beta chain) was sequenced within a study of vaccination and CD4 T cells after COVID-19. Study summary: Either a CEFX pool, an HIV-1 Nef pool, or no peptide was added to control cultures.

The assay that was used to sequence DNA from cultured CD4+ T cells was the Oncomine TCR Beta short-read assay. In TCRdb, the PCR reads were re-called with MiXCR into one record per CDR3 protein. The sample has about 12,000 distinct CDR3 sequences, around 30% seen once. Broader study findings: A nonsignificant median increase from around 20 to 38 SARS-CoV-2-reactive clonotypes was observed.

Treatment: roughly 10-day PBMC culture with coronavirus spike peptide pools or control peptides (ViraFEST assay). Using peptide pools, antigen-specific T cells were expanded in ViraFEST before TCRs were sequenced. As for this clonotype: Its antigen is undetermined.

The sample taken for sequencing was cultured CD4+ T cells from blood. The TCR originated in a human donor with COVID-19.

This CDR3 is CASSLEFSNQPQHF. The DNA of the CDR3 is TGTGCCAGCAGCTTAGAATTTAGCAATCAGCCCCAGCATTTT. This rearrangement joins TRBV7-2 to TRBJ1-5; no reliable D call. The germline CDR1 and CDR2 sequences are SGHTA and FQGNSA. V was cut by 1 base and J by 0 bases, with 4 bases left in between. The CDR3 sequence is 14 residues long. Full variable domain (remainder filled in from reference TRBV7-2 and TRBJ1-5): GAGVSQSPSNKVTEKGKDVELRCDPISGHTALYWYRQSLGQGLEFLIYFQGNSAPDKSGLPSDRFSAERTGGSVSTLTIQRTQQEDSAVYLCASSLEFSNQPQHFGDGTRLSIL.